What follows describes a single TCR beta chain. The antigen is unknown. Data came from immunoSEQ multiplex PCR; TCRdb stores just in-frame clones and leaves some out. In the table there are some 16,000 clones, 90% to 95% of which are singletons. The data stem from a study of T cell clonotyping in hematopoietic cell transplantation. Overall study context: Recipient samples before transplant were obtained post-cytoreduction. Findings of the study overall: Pathologically expanded recipient clonotypes increased progressively from day 30 to day 180 as diversity fell. CD4 and CD8 repertoire contributions could not be separated without sorting.

The time point here: recipient sample about 28 days before transplant, after cytoreduction. Recipient blood drawn about 28 days pretransplant and days 30, 100, 180 after. The germline V gene has CDR1 SGDLS and CDR2 YYNGEE. The CDR3 sequence is 14 residues long. Between the trimmed V and J ends, which lost 2 bases and 0 bases, there was a span of 8 bases. This clonotype was obtained from a young man with biphenotypic leukemia. Some clones in this sample may be carry-over from other donors' samples. The input for sequencing was peripheral blood mononuclear cells, taken before stem cell transplant. V gene TRBV9 combines with J gene TRBJ1-1, with unresolved D. CDR3 nucleotide sequence: TGTGCCAGCAGCGTCGGAGGAATGAACACTGAAGCTTTCTTT. Its translation is CASSVGGMNTEAFF.